This TCR beta chain derives from a study of blood T cell repertoires in COVID-19. Sequenced by immunoSEQ multiplex PCR; TCRdb stores in-frame clones only, minus some. Of 45,000 to 70,000 clones in the sample, about 76% were seen once. To note about this clone: Other nucleotide sequences in the sample specify the same CDR3.

This TCR was recovered from a woman over 75 with active or convalescent COVID-19. The sample taken for sequencing was peripheral blood.

CDR3 residues: CASSVAGEANYGYTF. In DNA, the CDR3 is TGTGCCAGCAGCGTAGCAGGTGAAGCTAACTATGGCTACACCTTC. The chain employs TRBV9 and TRBJ1-2; no clear D. Per germline, CDR1 SGDLS and CDR2 YYNGEE. Between the trimmed V and J ends, which lost 0 bases and 0 bases, there was a span of 9 bases. CDR3 length equals 15 residues. Combining the CDR3 with reference TRBV9 and TRBJ1-2 gives the whole variable domain DSGVTQTPKHLITATGQRVTLRCSPRSGDLSVYWYQQSLDQGLQFLIQYYNGEERAKGNILERFSAQQFPDLHSELNLSSLELGDSALYFCASSVAGEANYGYTFGSGTRLTVV.